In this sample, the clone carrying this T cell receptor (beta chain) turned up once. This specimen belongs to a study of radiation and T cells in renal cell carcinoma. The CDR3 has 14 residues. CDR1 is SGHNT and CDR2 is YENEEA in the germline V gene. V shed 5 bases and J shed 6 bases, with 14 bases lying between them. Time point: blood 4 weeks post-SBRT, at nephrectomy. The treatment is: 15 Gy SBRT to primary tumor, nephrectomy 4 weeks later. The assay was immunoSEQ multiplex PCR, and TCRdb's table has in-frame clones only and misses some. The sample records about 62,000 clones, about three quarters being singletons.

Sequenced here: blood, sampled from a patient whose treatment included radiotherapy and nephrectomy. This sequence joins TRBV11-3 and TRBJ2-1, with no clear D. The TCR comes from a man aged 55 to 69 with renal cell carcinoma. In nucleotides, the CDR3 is TGTGCCAGCAGCCCCCGGCCTAGTGGCAATGAGCAGTTCTTC. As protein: CASSPRPSGNEQFF.